Following are 18 T cell receptor beta chains from one sample sequenced in a study of T-cell memory formation after mild COVID-19. MiXCR was run by TCRdb on the 5' RACE reads, yielding one entry per CDR3 protein. This sample yields 410,000 or so distinct CDR3 sequences, of which about a quarter are seen a single time; over 10% belongs to the top ten. The sequenced sample consisted of PBMCs or a T cell subset sorted from them (not recorded which). Receptors originate from an adult woman who had mild COVID-19 (a few samples of this study predate the infection). Cell type and time point are not known.

The rearrangement links TRBV29-1 to TRBJ2-1; D remains unclear. The CDR3 is made up of 13 amino acids. The germline CDR1 and CDR2 sequences are SQVTM and ANQGSEA. Trimming cost V 4 bases and J 1 base, with 8 bases left between them. CDR3 bases: TGCAGCGTTGGCGGCGGTTCCTACAATGAGCAGTTCTTC. This encodes CSVGGGSYNEQFF.

This clonotype was seen a handful of times. The rearrangement uses TRBV20-1 and TRBJ2-3; D uncertain. Germline CDR1 DFQATT, CDR2 SNEGSKA (reference sequence). V lost 5 bases and J 0 bases, leaving 12 bases between the germline ends. This CDR3 comprises 14 residues. CDR3 residues: CSAPEPYSTDTQYF. The CDR3 region has the DNA TGCAGTGCTCCGGAACCCTATAGCACAGATACGCAGTATTTT.

The chain couples TRBV11-2 to TRBJ2-3; a weak D match, TRBD1 (5 bases). The CDR3 runs 12 residues. CDR1 is SGHAT, CDR2 FQNNGV, per germline. Trimming cost V 8 bases and J 6 bases, with 12 bases left between them. The CDR3 nucleotides are TGTGCCAGCGGACCGAACAGGGATACGCAGTATTTT. Its protein is CASGPNRDTQYF.

The chain's CDR3 is CATSRDFDWYVSYEQYF. The CDR3 nucleotides are TGTGCCACCAGCAGAGATTTCGACTGGTACGTGTCCTACGAGCAGTACTTC. V and J are TRBV15 and TRBJ2-7; D uncertain. Germline lookup yields CDR1 LNHNV and CDR2 YYDKDF (reference sequence). This CDR3 has 17 residues. Trimming cost V 0 bases and J 1 base, with 16 bases left between them.

This clonotype has only a few counts. J is TRBJ2-1 and V is TRBV6-5, with 11 bases fitting TRBD2. The V gene end was trimmed by 0 bases and the J gene end by 7 bases; junction bases not matched to a gene: 5. This CDR3 contains 16 residues. Germline CDR1 MNHEY, CDR2 SVGAGI. The CDR3 bases are TGTGCCAGCAGTTACTCTACTAGCGGGGGTACTAATGAGCAGTTCTTC. Amino acid sequence: CASSYSTSGGTNEQFF.

The J gene is TRBJ2-1, the V gene TRBV19; a weak D match, TRBD2 (6 bases). V was shortened by 3 bases and J by 2 bases, with 11 bases between the two germline ends. The V gene's germline CDR1 is LNHDA and CDR2 SQIVND (reference sequence). The length of the CDR3 is 15 residues. CDR3 in amino acids: CASSIWDSAYNEQFF. The CDR3 bases are TGTGCCAGTAGTATCTGGGACTCAGCCTACAATGAGCAGTTCTTC.

This clonotype was seen many times. The chain is built from TRBV24-1 and TRBJ2-5, with no clear D. Germline V CDR1 and CDR2: KGHDR, SFDVKD. Trimming shortened V by 4 bases and J by 2 bases, and 13 bases separated the two germline ends. This CDR3 is 15 amino acids long. The CDR3 DNA reads TGTGCCACCAGTGACCCAAGACAATCTCAAGAGACCCAGTACTTC. Protein sequence: CATSDPRQSQETQYF.

The genes are TRBV5-1 and TRBJ2-7, with TRBD2 identical over 12 bases. This CDR3 is built from 15 residues. Germline V gene data show CDR1 as SGHRS and CDR2 as YFSETQ. V lost 2 bases, J lost 2 bases, and 2 bases stayed unmatched. The CDR3 spells CASSLLAGGAYEQYF. CDR3 coding DNA: TGCGCCAGCAGCTTACTAGCGGGGGGTGCCTACGAGCAGTACTTC.

This clonotype has just a few counts. This rearrangement joins TRBV10-3 to TRBJ2-7, with TRBD1 matching over 9 bases. Germline V lookup: CDR1 ENHRY, CDR2 SYGVKD. Losses at the gene ends were 5 bases for V and 7 bases for J; bases not matched to a gene: 15. CDR3 length equals 16 residues. This CDR3 is CAISTGTGHAGIEQYF. CDR3 nucleotide sequence: TGTGCCATCAGTACGGGGACAGGGCACGCGGGTATTGAGCAGTACTTC.

The rearrangement links TRBV4-1 to TRBJ2-7; D remains unclear. Germline CDR1 and CDR2: MGHRA and YSYEKL. V was shortened by 0 bases and J by 0 bases, with 6 bases between the two germline ends. The CDR3 runs 14 residues. The CDR3 nucleotides read TGCGCCAGCAGCCAAGATGCCCACTCCTACGAGCAGTACTTC. Its protein product is CASSQDAHSYEQYF.

The chain uses TRBV29-1 and TRBJ1-1; 8 nucleotides line up with TRBD1. Trimming removed 5 bases from V and 6 bases from J; junction bases left unmatched: 2. In germline, CDR1 is SQVTM, CDR2 ANQGSEA. The CDR3 is made up of 11 amino acids. CDR3 coding DNA: TGCAGCGTTAGACAGGGGTCTGAAGCTTTCTTT. It translates to CSVRQGSEAFF.

In this sample, this clonotype turned up a few times. At one end, the junction sequence differs from germline, possibly due to a read error. The V gene is TRBV5-1, the J gene TRBJ1-2, with no clear D. The germline CDR1 and CDR2 sequences are SGHRS and YFSETQ. The CDR3 spans 13 residues. Here the CDR3 reads CSSSLEQPYGYTF. The CDR3 DNA follows: TGCTCCAGCAGCTTGGAGCAACCCTATGGCTACACCTTC.

This clonotype was seen more than once but under ten times. The gene calls are TRBV29-1 and TRBJ2-5; D ambiguous. Trimming stripped 7 bases from V and 5 bases from J, with 20 bases between. This CDR3 region has 14 residues. CDR1 SQVTM and CDR2 ANQGSEA come from the germline V gene. CDR3 protein: CSALKRNFVETQYF. As DNA, the CDR3 is TGCAGCGCCCTGAAGAGAAATTTTGTGGAGACCCAGTACTTC.

This rearrangement joins TRBV7-3 to TRBJ2-1; the D is unclear. V dropped 5 bases and J dropped 7 bases, with 15 bases sitting between them. CDR1 is SGHTA and CDR2 is FQGTGA in the germline V gene. The CDR3 consists of 14 residues. CDR3 sequence (DNA): TGTGCCAGCAGCCCAGTGCCCCTTAGTAATGAGCAGTTCTTC. This codes for CASSPVPLSNEQFF. Complete variable domain (other parts from reference TRBV7-3 and TRBJ2-1): GAGVSQTPSNKVTEKGKYVELRCDPISGHTALYWYRQSLGQGPEFLIYFQGTGAADDSGLPNDRFFAVRPEGSVSTLKIQRTERGDSAVYLCASSPVPLSNEQFFGPGTRLTVL.

CDR3 DNA: TGTGCCAGCAGCTTGGGGGAAGCTAGCACAGATACGCAGTATTTT. Translated: CASSLGEASTDTQYF. V gene TRBV5-4 combines with J gene TRBJ2-3; D unclear. In germline, CDR1 is SGHNT, CDR2 YYREEE (reference sequence). The CDR3 runs to 15 residues. Trimming removed 0 bases at V and 0 bases at J, with 8 bases between.

This rearrangement joins TRBV6-1 to TRBJ2-2; weak D call: TRBD1 (7 bases). The V end lost 8 bases, the J end lost 7 bases, and 17 bases lay between the germline ends. This CDR3 has 14 amino acids. Germline loops: CDR1 MNHNS, CDR2 SASEGT. The CDR3 DNA follows: TGTGCCAGCGTCCAGGGGGGCGCGAACGGGGAGCTGTTTTTT. Translation gives CASVQGGANGELFF.

The chain uses TRBV5-1 and TRBJ1-1; TRBD1 is a possible D gene (6 bases). Per germline, CDR1 SGHRS and CDR2 YFSETQ. The CDR3 totals 15 residues. V lost 0 bases and J 4 bases, leaving 13 bases between the germline ends. CDR3 bases: TGCGCCAGCAGCTTGGGATGGGGGCTGGTCACTGAAGCTTTCTTT. This encodes CASSLGWGLVTEAFF.

This clonotype was seen more than once but under ten times. The rearrangement joins TRBV3-1 to TRBJ1-2, with 7 bases matching TRBD1. With V trimmed by 3 bases and J by 7 bases, 5 bases remained unmatched. Germline loops: CDR1 LGHDT, CDR2 YNNKEL (reference sequence). The CDR3 is 13 amino acids. This chain's CDR3 is CASSHRTGFGYTF. The CDR3 region has the DNA TGTGCCAGCAGCCACAGGACAGGTTTTGGCTACACCTTC. Drawing the rest from reference TRBV3-1 and TRBJ1-2, the complete variable domain is DTAVSQTPKYLVTQMGNDKSIKCEQNLGHDTMYWYKQDSKKFLKIMFSYNNKELIINETVPNRFSPKSPDKAHLNLHINSLELGDSAVYFCASSHRTGFGYTFGSGTRLTVV.